The present T cell receptor (beta chain) was sequenced within a study of T-cell memory formation after mild COVID-19. At the level of the study: The two donors had largely donor-specific TCR clusters. Study conclusions and caveats: Clones that contracted from day 15 to 85 had balanced CD4/CD8; later expanders were CD4+ biased. For contracting clones, CD4+ ones sat mainly in CM and EM, CD8+ in EMRA.

This clonotype turned up a few times. Its specificity is unknown. Germline V gives CDR1 MNHEY, CDR2 SVGAGI. The CDR3 has 15 residues. V was pared by 4 bases and J by 5 bases, with 10 bases of the junction left unmatched. Using constant-segment primers, 5'RACE produced TCR alpha and TCR beta cDNA libraries carrying sample barcodes and UMIs. In TCRdb, the 5' RACE reads were re-called with MiXCR into one record per CDR3 protein. This sample has around 320,000 distinct CDR3 sequences, with around 19% found just once. The receptor's source is a man younger than 30 who had mild COVID-19 (a few samples of this study predate the infection). Cell type and time point are not known. Sequencing was done on a sample of PBMCs or a T cell subset sorted from them (not recorded which). The chain combines TRBV6-5 with TRBJ2-5; 7 nucleotides agree with TRBD1. The CDR3 DNA reads TGTGCCAGCAGTTCGAACAGGGGAAGCGGCGAGACCCAGTACTTC. This sequence encodes CASSSNRGSGETQYF.